Listed below are T cell receptor beta chains from one sample, sequenced in a study of T cell repertoires in cytomegalovirus infection. In TCRdb, the reads were re-called with MiXCR into one record per CDR3 protein. Among approximately 240,000 distinct CDR3 sequences listed, around 12% were seen once. Sample: PBMCs. These TCRs come from a human donor in good health (CMV status not recorded). Some clones in this sample may be carry-over from other donors' samples. The CDR3 runs from the conserved cysteine through the conserved F or W. A D gene is named only where the DNA matches it firmly. Clone size appears in some rows only: once, few, many, or a class for an expanded clone.

j_gene,abundance,d_gene,v_gene,len,CDR3nt,CDR3aa
TRBJ2-1,NA,NA,TRBV5-8,16,TGTGCCAGCAGCTGGCTGGCAGGGAGTTCCTACAATGAGCAGTTCTTC,CASSWLAGSSYNEQFF
TRBJ2-1,many,NA,TRBV6-1,12,TGTGCCAGCATTCAGGGTTACAATGAGCAGTTCTTC,CASIQGYNEQFF
TRBJ2-1,many,NA,TRBV7-2,11,TGTGCCAGCCACTTGTGGGGTGAGCAGTTCTTC,CASHLWGEQFF
TRBJ1-2,many,NA,TRBV7-2,13,TGTGCCAGCAGCCTTTACAGGGACTATGGCTACACCTTC,CASSLYRDYGYTF
TRBJ1-4,few,NA,TRBV29-1,13,TGCAGCGTTAGCCATGGGGATAATGAAAAACTGTTTTTT,CSVSHGDNEKLFF
TRBJ2-5,many,TRBD2,TRBV5-6,14,TGTGCCAGCAGGGGACTAGCGGGGGCGGAGACCCAGTACTTC,CASRGLAGAETQYF
TRBJ2-5,many,NA,TRBV7-2,18,TGTGCCAGCAGCTTAGTCGGGCGCGGGGTAGGGGATGGGGAGACCCAGTACTTC,CASSLVGRGVGDGETQYF
TRBJ2-5,many,NA,TRBV7-9,15,TGTGCCAGCAGCTCCACCCGCCTCCCCCAAGAGACCCAGTACTTC,CASSSTRLPQETQYF
TRBJ2-2,few,NA,TRBV15,17,TGTGCCACCAGCAGAGATGGGGCCGTCGAGGACACCGGGGAGCTGTTTTTT,CATSRDGAVEDTGELFF
TRBJ1-6,few,TRBD1,TRBV18,16,TGTGCCAGCTCACCACGGACAGGGAAAAGTAATTCACCCCTCCACTTT,CASSPRTGKSNSPLHF
TRBJ2-6,once,NA,TRBV18,14,TGTGCCAGCTCACCAAAAACCGGGGCCAACGTCCTGACTTTC,CASSPKTGANVLTF
TRBJ2-4,many,NA,TRBV24-1,17,TGTGCCACCAGTGAAGGCGGGCAGTCTCTAGCCAAAAACATTCAGTACTTC,CATSEGGQSLAKNIQYF
TRBJ2-3,NA,NA,TRBV6-1,16,TGTGCCAGCACTATTGGGCCGTTGGTCGATTTAGATACGCAGTATTTT,CASTIGPLVDLDTQYF
TRBJ1-6,NA,NA,TRBV12-3/TRBV12-4,13,TGTGCCAGCAGTTTAAAGGCCAATTCACCCCTCCACTTT,CASSLKANSPLHF
TRBJ2-4,few,NA,TRBV5-1,16,TGCGCCAGCAGCTTGGAGGTCCCGACGGCCAAAAACATTCAGTACTTC,CASSLEVPTAKNIQYF
TRBJ2-2,once,NA,TRBV30,14,TGTGCCTGGAATCGGGGCTTGGACACCGGGGAGCTGTTTTTT,CAWNRGLDTGELFF
TRBJ2-7,NA,NA,TRBV5-1,13,TGCGCCAGCAGCTTATATGCAGGCTACGAGCAGTACTTC,CASSLYAGYEQYF
TRBJ2-5,few,TRBD2,TRBV2,15,TGTGCCAGCAGTGATACTAGCGGGAGTTGGGAGACCCAGTACTTC,CASSDTSGSWETQYF
TRBJ1-2,NA,NA,TRBV19,12,TGTGCCAGTAGTAAGGACCACTATGGCTACACCTTC,CASSKDHYGYTF
TRBJ2-7,NA,NA,TRBV18,11,TGTGCCAGCCTGAGCTCCTACGAGCAGTACTTC,CASLSSYEQYF
TRBJ2-6,many,TRBD1,TRBV5-1,19,TGCGCCAGCAGCCATCGGACAGGGGCGGGCAGCTCTGGGGCCAACGTCCTGACTTTC,CASSHRTGAGSSGANVLTF
TRBJ1-1,few,NA,TRBV5-4,15,TGTGCCAGCAGCTTGGCAGGGATACAGAACACTGAAGCTTTCTTT,CASSLAGIQNTEAFF
TRBJ2-7,many,NA,TRBV28,14,TGTGCCAGCAGTTCCCCCGGAGGGTTATACGAGCAGTACTTC,CASSSPGGLYEQYF
TRBJ2-5,many,TRBD1,TRBV29-1,13,TGCAGCGTGGGGCCCGGGACAGAAGAGACCCAGTACTTC,CSVGPGTEETQYF
TRBJ2-3,many,NA,TRBV7-2,14,TGTGCCAGCAGCTTAGCGGTTTCCCAAGATACGCAGTATTTT,CASSLAVSQDTQYF
TRBJ2-7,many,TRBD1,TRBV12-3/TRBV12-4,14,TGTGCCAGCAGCTCACAGGGACAGGGTTACGAGCAGTACTTC,CASSSQGQGYEQYF
TRBJ1-2,NA,TRBD1,TRBV2,13,TGTGCCAGCAGAGGCGGACAGGGGGATGGCTACACCTTC,CASRGGQGDGYTF
TRBJ2-7,NA,TRBD1,TRBV25-1,14,TGTGCCAGCAGTGACTCCGGGACAGATTACGAGCAGTACTTC,CASSDSGTDYEQYF
TRBJ2-1,many,TRBD2,TRBV7-2,16,TGTGCCAGCAGCCCCGGACTAGCGGGGGCCTACAATGAGCAGTTCTTC,CASSPGLAGAYNEQFF
TRBJ1-5,many,TRBD1,TRBV7-2,14,TGTGCCAGCAGCTCCGGGACAGGGCATCAGCCCCAGCATTTT,CASSSGTGHQPQHF
TRBJ2-7,many,NA,TRBV7-2,14,TGTGCCAGCAGCCCCAGGGTGGACCCCTACGAGCAGTACTTC,CASSPRVDPYEQYF
TRBJ2-1,few,TRBD2,TRBV4-3,19,TGCGCCAGCAGCCAAGCGTCCACCCCGGTACTAGCGGAGTACAATGAGCAGTTCTTC,CASSQASTPVLAEYNEQFF
TRBJ2-6,few,NA,TRBV6-1,15,TGTGCCAGCAGTGAAGGGCTCTCTGGGGCCAACGTCCTGACTTTC,CASSEGLSGANVLTF
TRBJ2-7,many,NA,TRBV7-6,12,TGTGCCAGCAGCCAGACCTACTACGAGCAGTACTTC,CASSQTYYEQYF
TRBJ2-3,few,NA,TRBV5-5,14,TGTGCCAGCAGCCGAGAGGCAAACTCGGATACGCAGTATTTT,CASSREANSDTQYF
TRBJ1-5,many,NA,TRBV7-2,16,TGTGCCAGCAGCTTAGTTGGCGCGGGGGCCAATCAGCCCCAGCATTTT,CASSLVGAGANQPQHF
TRBJ2-7,many,TRBD1,TRBV7-2,16,TGTGCCAGCAGCTTAAGGTCCCGGGACAGCTCCTACGAGCAGTACTTC,CASSLRSRDSSYEQYF
TRBJ2-6,NA,NA,TRBV6-2/TRBV6-3,12,TGTGCCATCCTTGACCCGGCCAACGTCCTGACTTTC,CAILDPANVLTF
TRBJ1-2,NA,NA,TRBV5-4,13,TGTGCCAGCCTAAGAACCCCGAACTATGGCTACACCTTC,CASLRTPNYGYTF
TRBJ2-5,many,NA,TRBV7-2,15,TGTGCCAGCAGCTTGATGGACTCTGAGTGGGAGACCCAGTACTTC,CASSLMDSEWETQYF
TRBJ2-2,few,NA,TRBV28,15,TGTGCCAGCAGGAGGCCCGGGAACATGGGCGGGGAGCTGTTTTTT,CASRRPGNMGGELFF
TRBJ1-1,many,NA,TRBV7-2,15,TGTGCCAGCAGCTTAGCTGCAGGATCTAACACTGAAGCTTTCTTT,CASSLAAGSNTEAFF
TRBJ2-1,few,TRBD2,TRBV2,19,TGTGCCAGCAGTGGGCCTCCGAGCGGGAGGATCCCCTCAACCAATGAGCAGTTCTTC,CASSGPPSGRIPSTNEQFF